The T cell receptor (beta chain) under discussion was sequenced for a study of Graves' ophthalmopathy and Graves' hyperthyroidism. Overall study results and limits: Blood repertoires reportedly contained most expanded thyroid clonotypes above 0.001 frequency.

The CDR3 covers 12 residues. Trimming pared 4 bases from V and 1 base from J, leaving 5 bases between. In germline, CDR1 is MNHEY, CDR2 SVGAGI. At least ten counts were recorded for this clonotype. Its antigen is still unknown. For repertoire sequencing, the TCR beta CDR3 regions were amplified from RNA transcripts. Second-round multiplex PCR came after a first-round RT-PCR that employed HTBI primers. TCRdb re-derived calls from the multiplex PCR reads in MiXCR, one entry per CDR3 protein. The sample contains a few hundred thousand distinct CDR3 sequences, around a fifth of which appear only once. The sequence came from a woman aged 45-65 years with Graves' ophthalmopathy. The J gene is TRBJ2-7, the V gene TRBV6-5, with no clear D. The sample was peripheral blood. The CDR3 DNA is TGTGCCAGCAGTTCTGATTCCTACGAGCAGTACTTC. Encoded protein: CASSSDSYEQYF.